The 9 T cell receptor beta chains below come from one sample, sequenced in a study of T cell repertoires in cytomegalovirus infection. MiXCR, run by TCRdb on the reads, gives a single entry per CDR3 protein. Here the sample spans 250,000 to 300,000 distinct CDR3 sequences, roughly 13% being singletons. The sample taken for sequencing was PBMCs. Receptors originate from a human donor in good health (CMV status not recorded). Some clones in this sample may be carry-over from other donors' samples.

This clonotype was seen more than once but under ten times. This chain links TRBV2 with TRBJ2-3; the D gene is possibly TRBD1 (5 bases). This CDR3 spans 12 amino acids. V was clipped by 2 bases and J by 7 bases, with 7 bases between them. Per germline, CDR1 SNHLY and CDR2 FYNNEI. The chain's CDR3 is CASSERGNTQYF. The DNA of the CDR3 is TGTGCCAGCAGTGAAAGGGGAAATACGCAGTATTTT. Together with reference TRBV2 and TRBJ2-3, the CDR3 gives the full variable domain: EPEVTQTPSHQVTQMGQEVILRCVPISNHLYFYWYRQILGQKVEFLVSFYNNEISEKSEIFDDQFSVERPDGSNFTLKIRSTKLEDSAMYFCASSERGNTQYFGPGTRLTVL.

The V and J genes are TRBV15 and TRBJ2-2, with 7 positions matching TRBD2. Trimming cost V 0 bases and J 0 bases; bases outside gene matches: 13. CDR3 size: 20 residues. Germline CDR1 LNHNV, CDR2 YYDKDF (reference sequence). CDR3 in amino acids: CATSRESLTSAGSNTGELFF. Written as DNA, the CDR3 is TGTGCCACCAGCAGAGAGTCATTAACTAGCGCGGGGTCGAACACCGGGGAGCTGTTTTTT. Full variable domain (missing parts from reference TRBV15 and TRBJ2-2): DAMVIQNPRYQVTQFGKPVTLSCSQTLNHNVMYWYQQKSSQAPKLLFHYYDKDFNNEADTPDNFQSRRPNTSFCFLDIRSPGLGDTAMYLCATSRESLTSAGSNTGELFFGEGSRLTVL.

This clonotype was counted at least ten times. The chain couples TRBV7-9 to TRBJ1-1; 9 bases fit TRBD1. Germline CDR1 and CDR2: SEHNR and FQNEAQ (reference sequence). Unmatched junction bases numbered 13, after V lost 4 bases and J lost 4 bases. This CDR3 region has 17 residues. The DNA for the CDR3 is TGTGCCAGCAGCTCAATTCCGGGACAGGGTACGAGCACTGAAGCTTTCTTT. Its translation is CASSSIPGQGTSTEAFF.

This clonotype was seen at least ten times. The chain combines TRBV7-2 with TRBJ2-2, with D maybe TRBD2 (7 bases). Between the trimmed V and J ends, which lost 7 bases and 6 bases, there was a span of 18 bases. Germline CDR1 and CDR2: SGHTA and FQGNSA. This CDR3 has 15 residues. CDR3 in DNA: TGTGCCAGCAAGGGGGGGGGCCAGGATCCCGGGGAGCTGTTTTTT. This gives the protein CASKGGGQDPGELFF.

This clonotype was seen at least ten times. The CDR3 DNA reads as TGTGCCAGCAGCTTAGGGGGGCCCGACAATGAGCAGTTCTTC. This encodes CASSLGGPDNEQFF. This chain joins TRBV7-2 and TRBJ2-1; a weak D match, TRBD1 (6 bases). CDR1 is SGHTA and CDR2 is FQGNSA in the germline V gene. The CDR3 sequence is 14 residues long. V lost 1 base to trimming and J lost 5 bases, with 9 bases between them.

About this clonotype: At one boundary the junction diverges from the germline segment, which might be a read error. The chain couples TRBV5-3 to TRBJ2-7; TRBD1 or TRBD2 may be the D gene (5 bases each). TRBV5-3 is reported as an ORF; its role is uncertain. CDR3 length: 14 amino acids. Written as DNA, the CDR3 is TGTGCCAGCAGCTTGGGACCCATTACCTACGAGCAGTACTTC. This gives the protein CASSLGPITYEQYF.

This clonotype was counted ten times or more. This chain uses TRBV7-2 with TRBJ2-3, with TRBD1 matching 9 bases. CDR1 and CDR2 from the germline V gene are SGHTA and FQGNSA. J was trimmed by 12 bases and V by 5 bases; bases with no gene match: 9. This CDR3 is 13 amino acids long. The CDR3 region is CASSLTGTGIQYF. The CDR3 DNA is TGTGCCAGCAGCCTTACCGGGACAGGGATTCAGTATTTT.

Only a few counts were recorded for this clonotype. This sequence joins TRBV20-1 and TRBJ2-1, with TRBD2 matching over 7 bases. CDR3 length equals 13 residues. V lost 6 bases and J lost 4; bases outside the gene matches: 6. Per germline, CDR1 DFQATT and CDR2 SNEGSKA (reference sequence). CDR3 residues: CSALGEGYNEQFF. The CDR3, as DNA: TGCAGTGCATTAGGGGAGGGGTACAATGAGCAGTTCTTC.

This clonotype was observed at least ten times. The V gene is TRBV7-2, the J gene TRBJ2-6; D possibly uses TRBD1 or TRBD2 (5 bases each). The CDR3 loop spans 18 amino acids. From germline, CDR1 is SGHTA and CDR2 FQGNSA. V lost 2 bases, J lost 0 bases, and 14 bases lay in between. The CDR3 here is CASSLFGQGVSGANVLTF. In nucleotides, the CDR3 is TGTGCCAGCAGCTTATTTGGGCAGGGAGTCTCTGGGGCCAACGTCCTGACTTTC.